Listed below are T cell receptor beta chains from one sample, sequenced in a study of cytomegalovirus exposure and HLA in healthy donors. TCRdb keeps only in-frame clones here, not all; method: immunoSEQ multiplex PCR. The sample holds fewer than 50,000 clones, about 66% seen once. The sample was PBMCs. The receptors here all came from a man aged 45-65 years in good health and CMV-seropositive. CDR3s include the opening cysteine and the closing phenylalanine or tryptophan. Each record gives: J gene, D gene, V gene, clone size, CDR3 protein, CDR3 DNA. A D gene is named only where the DNA matches it firmly. Some rows mark clone size as missing; the rest say once, few, many or name a class of expanded clone.

>TRBJ2-2|NA|TRBV4-3|NA
CASSQVLQGSNTGELFF
TGCGCCAGCAGCCAAGTGTTACAGGGATCGAACACCGGGGAGCTGTTTTTT
>TRBJ1-1|TRBD1|TRBV7-9|NA
CASSQTGTGRTEAFF
TGTGCCAGCAGCCAAACCGGGACAGGGAGGACTGAAGCTTTCTTT
>TRBJ1-2|NA|TRBV19|NA
CASIQEGQGGYTF
TGTGCCAGTATTCAGGAGGGCCAGGGAGGCTACACCTTC
>TRBJ1-5|NA|TRBV6-1|NA
CASRRDSNQPQHF
TGTGCCAGCAGGAGGGATAGCAATCAGCCCCAGCATTTT
>TRBJ1-1|TRBD1|TRBV10-1|medium-sized
CASSSRTGGACWTEAFF
TGCGCCAGCAGTTCCCGGACAGGGGGCGCGTGTTGGACTGAAGCTTTCTTT
>TRBJ2-1|TRBD2|TRBV7-2|NA
CASRLAGEYNEQFF
TGTGCCAGCAGACTAGCGGGGGAATACAATGAGCAGTTCTTC
>TRBJ1-3|NA|TRBV28|few
CASSLSQGYTIYF
TGTGCCAGCAGTTTATCGCAGGGATACACCATATATTTT
>TRBJ2-7|TRBD1|TRBV5-1|NA
CASSSTGNYEQYF
TGCGCCAGCAGCTCGACAGGGAACTACGAGCAGTACTTC
>TRBJ2-7|TRBD1|TRBV30|NA
CAWSRGTGPGDEQYF
TGTGCCTGGAGTCGTGGGACAGGTCCCGGGGACGAGCAGTACTTC
>TRBJ1-3|NA|TRBV11-2|NA
CASSPRVPSGNTIYF
TGTGCCAGCAGCCCTCGCGTCCCCTCTGGAAACACCATATATTTT
>TRBJ1-5|TRBD1|TRBV5-8|once
CASRVGQGYNQPQHF
TGTGCCAGCAGAGTGGGACAGGGATACAATCAGCCCCAGCATTTT
>TRBJ1-1|NA|TRBV6-5|NA
CASRRTFGGSTEAFF
TGTGCCAGCAGGAGGACATTTGGAGGGTCCACTGAAGCTTTCTTT
>TRBJ1-1|NA|TRBV5-4|NA
CACHGGGLNTEAFF
TGTGCCTGTCACGGCGGGGGACTGAACACTGAAGCTTTCTTT
>TRBJ1-4|TRBD1|TRBV2|NA
CASSDRDSKLFF
TGTGCCAGCAGCGACCGGGACAGCAAACTGTTTTTT
>TRBJ2-2|TRBD1|TRBV7-2|NA
CASRRQGASLFAGELFF
TGTGCCAGCAGGAGACAGGGGGCTAGTCTTTTTGCCGGGGAGCTGTTTTTT
>TRBJ1-5|TRBD1|TRBV6-1|few
CASNPGQAFNQPQHF
TGTGCCAGCAATCCGGGACAGGCGTTCAATCAGCCCCAGCATTTT
>TRBJ1-3|NA|TRBV7-6|few
CASSLDGNTIYF
TGTGCCAGCAGCTTAGACGGTAACACCATATATTTT